This TCR beta chain is from a study of human T cells and chemical hapten exposure (dated by TCRdb to 2020 to 2022). Some background on the complete study: For sensitization, 2% DPC in acetone was applied to a 2 cm by 2 cm area of upper inner arm skin. Patients additionally received weekly therapeutic DPC doses to the scalp throughout the approximately 22-week study period. Patch tests used Finn chambers with 0.01% DPC on the upper back, scored after 6 days by International Contact Dermatitis Research Group standards. The mostly female patient cohort included alopecia areata with under or over 50% scalp involvement, alopecia totalis and alopecia universalis. Libraries were combined into a pool for sequencing, and differences in TCR yield between samples came mainly from small differences in library volumes within the pool. The study tracked peripheral blood TCR repertoire changes in vivo during primary and secondary sensitization to the hapten diphenylcyclopropenone (DPC) in alopecia patients. Blood was sampled from patients pre-sensitization (week 0) and at 2, 6 and about 24 weeks after DPC sensitization. For TCR sequencing, blood came from about 29 alopecia patients at anywhere from one to four time points (pre-sensitization, 2, 6 and 24 weeks). Findings and caveats that apply to the study as a whole: Expanded TCRs formed significantly more large CDR3 similarity clusters than pre-sensitization or healthy control sets, consistent with antigen-driven responses. After repeated subsampling, the strength of the expansion versus patch-test correlation and the threshold at which it became significant changed. DPC sensitization did not change the number of TCRs with a frequency above 1 in 1000, and there was no evidence of changes in global repertoire structure. The number of PT1 expanded TCRs positively correlated with patch test score, significant at thresholds 8, 16 and 32 but not 4. All patients had alopecia, a presumed autoimmune disease, so their immune response might differ from that of healthy individuals.

This clonotype showed up many times. Its antigen specificity is not known. No much larger clone exists at a distance of one base, and base qualities are not known. What the time point label conveys for this sample: patch test 1, 2 weeks after DPC sensitization. The treatment or condition label corresponds to: therapeutic diphenylcyclopropenone sensitization with weekly scalp DPC. At each patch-test visit, blood was drawn before the patch test was applied. Eligible patients were aged 18 to 70, diagnosed with alopecia, deemed suitable for DPC therapy, and excluded if pregnant. Total RNA was extracted from unfractionated whole blood that had been collected in Tempus Blood RNA tubes. The CDR3, from cysteine to phenylalanine, totals 16 residues. Only CDR3 DNA is held: 48 bases, read in frame from base 1. Trimming removed 1 base from V and 0 bases from J; the gene matches leave 1 base unexplained. Taken from the germline V gene, the CDR1 and CDR2 loops are MGHRA and YSYEKL.

The library came from RACE. Sequencing used a NextSeq 500. During library preparation, unique molecular identifiers were attached to individual cDNA molecules so that TCRs could be counted quantitatively and reproducibly. Each blood RNA sample was used to sequence both TCR alpha and TCR beta chains. As for how the authors treated the data: A median of roughly 98,000 TCRs per sample was observed, with a range of 23,224 to 690,600. The Decombinator software suite was used to annotate V, J and CDR3 in the TCR reads. For PS versus PT1 abundance plots, all samples were subsampled to the same number of TCRs (28,000). TCRs were defined as expanded if absent before sensitization and observed at least eight times at the 2-week time point. The public reads were reanalyzed by TCRdb: fastp trimming at Q25, MiXCR alignment, in-frame beta chains only. Duplicate CDR3 protein sequences are folded into a single record with the most common DNA and genes. The V and J calls here are based on TCRdb, not the publication. Present in this sample are under 450,000 distinct CDR3 sequences, more than 4.5% of which were seen just once. Jointly, the top ten make up under 3% of the sample.

The chain uses TRBV4-1 and TRBJ2-1, with TRBD1 identical over 9 junction bases. The sequence came from a woman between 45 and 60 years old with alopecia areata. Some clones in this sample may be carry-over from other donors' samples. The sample in question was whole blood, obtained in connection with sensitization to the hapten diphenylcyclopropenone (DPC). The CDR3: CASSQGDRVSYNEQFF. The DNA sequence is TGCGCCAGCAGCCAAGGGGACAGGGTCTCCTACAATGAGCAGTTCTTC.